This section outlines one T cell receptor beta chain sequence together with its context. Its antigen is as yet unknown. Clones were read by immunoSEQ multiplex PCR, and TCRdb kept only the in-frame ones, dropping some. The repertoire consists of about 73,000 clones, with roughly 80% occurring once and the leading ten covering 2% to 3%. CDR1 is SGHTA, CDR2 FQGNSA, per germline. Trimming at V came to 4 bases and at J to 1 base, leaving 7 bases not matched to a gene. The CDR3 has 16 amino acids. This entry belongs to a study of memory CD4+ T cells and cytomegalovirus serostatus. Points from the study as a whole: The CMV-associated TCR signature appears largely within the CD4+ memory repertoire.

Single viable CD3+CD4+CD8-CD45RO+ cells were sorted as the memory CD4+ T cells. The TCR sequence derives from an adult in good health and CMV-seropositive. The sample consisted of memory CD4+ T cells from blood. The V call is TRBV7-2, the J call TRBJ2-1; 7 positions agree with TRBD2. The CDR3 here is CASSSTSSASYNEQFF. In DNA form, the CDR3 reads TGTGCCAGCAGCTCGACTAGCTCGGCGTCCTACAATGAGCAGTTCTTC.